Reported below is one T cell receptor (beta chain). Its antigen is not yet known. No qualities accompany the bases; no much larger clone lies one base away. Including cysteine and phenylalanine, the CDR3 has 15 amino acids. Only CDR3 DNA is held: 45 bases, read in frame from base 1. The V and J ends are trimmed by 1 base and 4 bases, leaving 13 bases between them. CDR1 and CDR2, looked up from the germline V gene, are KGHSH and LQKENI. Sample treatment or condition, as interpreted from the label and publication: around 19 received Ad26.COV2.S at low or high dose, single or two shots; several received placebo; per-sample allocation not given. Repertoires of vaccine and placebo recipients were sequenced from samples collected on day 63 after the first injection. Cohort 1b enrolled some 25 adults aged 18-55 years at a single site in Boston, USA, between 29 July and 7 August 2020. As a vaccine, Ad26.COV2.S was a replication-incompetent adenovirus type 26 vector that expressed a prefusion-stabilized SARS-CoV-2 spike protein derived from the original Wuhan strain.

The immunoSEQ Assay was used to sequence TCRbeta CDR3 regions. After extraction, genomic DNA underwent amplification by bias-controlled multiplex PCR, followed by high-throughput sequencing. The study's processing was this. To quantify the absolute abundance of each unique TCRbeta CDR3 region, sequences were collapsed and filtered. T cell fraction was estimated by normalization of TCRbeta template counts to usable DNA, with usable DNA being measured through amplification of reference genes present in all nucleated cells. Repertoire TCRs were annotated as SARS-CoV-2-specific when V gene, CDR3 amino acid sequence and J gene were exactly matched to a known reactive TCR set. The reference SARS-CoV-2 TCR set was derived from MIRA and filtered for enrichment in COVID-19-positive ImmuneCODE repertoires, a step that removed public or cross-reactive TCRs. Based on the MIRA antigens, annotated TCRs were further analysed at the level of specific ORF or position within ORF. Breadth was defined as the number of annotated unique rearrangements divided by the total number of unique productive rearrangements, and depth was defined as the summed frequency of the annotated unique rearrangements. TCR breadth was compared between groups using two-sided Wilcoxon rank-sum tests. Not all clones reach the TCRdb copy of this immuneACCESS table, which keeps in-frame sequences only. Checked studies attribute under half of the gap to unresolved V genes and leave the rest unexplained. V, J and clone size are those of that table, while D and trimming were read from the DNA. This sample is represented by roughly 380,000 clones; around 86% of them were singletons. Of the sample, 3.4% is held by the ten largest clones.

This specimen belongs to a study of Ad26.COV2.S vaccination and SARS-CoV-2 variants listed by TCRdb under 2021. In terms of the full investigation: Donors in the vaccine arm were drawn from COV1001, a multicentre, randomized, double-blind, placebo-controlled phase I-IIa trial testing Ad26.COV2.S in healthy adults. Trial participants were randomized into five groups of five, in which low-dose or high-dose Ad26.COV2.S was given once or twice, or placebo was given on both occasions. A total of around 32 samples were included in the TCR-sequenced set, comprising roughly 19 Ad26.COV2.S vaccine recipients, 5 placebo recipients and 8 SARS-CoV-2 convalescent individuals. Ad26.COV2.S was given intramuscularly at 5x10^10 or 1x10^11 viral particles, as a single shot or as two shots 56 days apart. The specificity and breadth of SARS-CoV-2-reactive T cell receptors after Ad26.COV2.S vaccination were assessed by TCRbeta repertoire sequencing. Throughout the experiments and outcome assessment, investigators stayed blinded to trial group allocation. The paper's findings and limits, for the study overall: Spike-specific TCR breadth was higher in Ad26.COV2.S recipients than in placebo recipients (P = 0.0014). The study was not powered for comparison of responses between vaccine doses or regimens. It was noted by the authors that total T cell responses may have been underestimated by the TCR breadth and depth analyses. Vaccine and placebo recipients had similar non-spike TCR breadth, a finding consistent with the vaccine containing only spike. Substantial breadth of spike-specific CD8+ and CD4+ T cell responses was reported after vaccination.

This receptor chain uses TRBV18 and TRBJ2-5, with the D gene uncertain. This sample comprised peripheral blood, obtained in a trial of Ad26.COV2.S vaccine versus placebo. This TCR came from a person aged 18-60 years who received the Ad26.COV2.S COVID-19 vaccine or a placebo. The sequence in DNA is TGTGCCAGCTCACCACAGATGGGGTTCCGAGAGACCCAGTACTTC. The resulting protein is CASSPQMGFRETQYF.